This T cell receptor (beta chain) was identified in a study of T cell changes during pregnancy in multiple sclerosis. Per germline, CDR1 SEHNR and CDR2 FQNEAQ (reference sequence). Trimming took 5 bases from V and 2 from J; bases not matched to a gene: 7. The CDR3 is 15 amino acids. Method: immunoSEQ multiplex PCR; TCRdb's copy keeps in-frame clones and lacks some. The sample lists 40,000 to 55,000 clones; 70% to 90% were seen once. The source material was CD4+ T cells from peripheral blood mononuclear cells, sampled in the first trimester of pregnancy. The TCR comes from a female donor with multiple sclerosis, enrolled in a pregnancy study. The chain has TRBV7-9 and TRBJ2-7; 9 bases match TRBD1. CDR3 nucleotide sequence: TGTGCCAGCAGCCCAAGAGGGACAGGGCCCTACGAGCAGTACTTC. It is translated as CASSPRGTGPYEQYF.